This T cell receptor (beta chain) is drawn from a study of CD8 T cells in Susac syndrome. Germline lookup yields CDR1 SGHRS and CDR2 YFSETQ. CDR3 length: 17 residues. J lost 0 bases, V lost 2 bases, and 7 bases had no gene match. This clonotype was counted a single time. A quantity of roughly 0.5 to 1 ug RNA underwent reverse transcription using random hexamers. Amplification of TCR beta CDR3 used immunoSEQ multiplex PCR across 54 Vbeta and 13 Jbeta. TCRdb analysed the immunoSEQ multiplex PCR reads with MiXCR anew, one entry per CDR3 protein. The sample carries approximately 100,000 distinct CDR3 sequences, about 90% recorded once.

Source material: CD8+ T cells from PBMCs. The chain carries TRBV5-1 and TRBJ2-3; TRBD2 matches at 9 bases. This sequence was found in a human donor in good health. This CDR3 is CASSFRAGGPSTDTQYF. The CDR3 DNA reads as TGCGCCAGCAGCTTCAGGGCGGGAGGGCCTAGCACAGATACGCAGTATTTT.